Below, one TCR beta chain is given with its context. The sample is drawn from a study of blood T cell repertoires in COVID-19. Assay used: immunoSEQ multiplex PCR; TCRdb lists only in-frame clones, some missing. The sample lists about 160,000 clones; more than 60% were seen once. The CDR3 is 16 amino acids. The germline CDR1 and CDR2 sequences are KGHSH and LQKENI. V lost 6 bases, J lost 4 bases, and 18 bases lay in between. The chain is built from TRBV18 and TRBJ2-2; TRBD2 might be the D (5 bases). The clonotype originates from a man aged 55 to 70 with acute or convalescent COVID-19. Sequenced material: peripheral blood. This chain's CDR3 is CASSSDRGTGTGELFF. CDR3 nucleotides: TGTGCCAGCTCCAGTGACCGGGGTACGGGCACCGGGGAGCTGTTTTTT.